The T cell receptor beta chain described here comes from a study of T cells in Graves' hyperthyroidism and ophthalmopathy. CDR3 length equals 14 residues. V lost 4 bases, J lost 3 bases, and 1 base stayed unmatched. Germline values: CDR1 SQVTM, CDR2 ANQGSEA. Using RNA transcripts as the source, TCR beta CDR3 regions were amplified. The study used the HTBI primer set for a first-round RT-PCR of the TCR CDR3. Using its own MiXCR run on the multiplex PCR reads, TCRdb lists one record per CDR3 protein. The sample gives almost 500,000 distinct CDR3 sequences, about 20% of which show up once; around 54% is in the top ten. Only a few counts were recorded for this clonotype.

The rearrangement joins TRBV29-1 to TRBJ2-2, with 11 bases that match TRBD1. This clonotype originated in a woman in her seventies with Graves' ophthalmopathy. The source material was blood. The CDR3 protein is CSVGTGGYTGELFF. The CDR3 nucleotides are TGCAGCGTTGGGACAGGGGGCTACACCGGGGAGCTGTTTTTT.